This TCR beta chain originates from a study of T cells after yellow fever vaccination. Findings and limits, study-wide: Most clones from primary vaccination resurfaced after the booster (around 97% CD4, 70% to 90% CD8).

TCRdb independently ran MiXCR on the 5' RACE reads; one entry per CDR3 protein. The data show approximately 150,000 distinct CDR3 sequences, 7% to 9% seen once. The germline V gene encodes CDR1 SNHLY and CDR2 FYNNEI. The CDR3 is 15 residues long. Between the trimmed V and J ends, which lost 2 bases and 7 bases, there was a span of 14 bases. This clonotype was counted ten times or more. Its target is unknown. The chain employs TRBV2 and TRBJ2-2; the D is unclear. Specimen: CD4+ T cells sorted from PBMCs, collected 5 days after the yellow fever booster vaccination. The clonotype comes from a young man who received the YFV17D yellow fever vaccine. The CDR3 DNA reads TGTGCCAGCAGTGAACCAAAAAGGGAATTCGGGGAGCTGTTTTTT. It encodes CASSEPKREFGELFF.